This T cell receptor (beta chain) comes out of a study of blood T cell repertoires in COVID-19. Germline V gene sequence: CDR1 GTSNPN, CDR2 SVGIG (reference sequence). The CDR3 runs 11 residues. The ends were cut back, 4 bases at V and 7 bases at J, with 10 bases in the middle. TCRdb's copy holds only in-frame clones and misses some; the assay was immunoSEQ multiplex PCR. In the table there are about 68,000 clones, 86% of which are singletons. Sequencing was performed on peripheral blood. The clonotype comes from a woman aged 60-75 years with acute or convalescent COVID-19. The chain employs TRBV30 and TRBJ2-5; D remains unclear. Written as DNA, the CDR3 is TGTGCCTGGAACGGGTTGAGGACCCAGTACTTC. Translating gives CAWNGLRTQYF. The entire variable domain, with the rest obtained from reference TRBV30 and TRBJ2-5, is as follows: SQTIHQWPATLVQPVGSPLSLECTVEGTSNPNLYWYRQAAGRGLQLLFYSVGIGQISSEVPQNLSASRPQDRQFILSSKKLLLSDSGFYLCAWNGLRTQYFGPGTRLLVL.